A selection of T cell receptor beta chains follows, all from one sample in a study of T cells in Graves' hyperthyroidism and ophthalmopathy. TCRdb itself ran the multiplex PCR reads through MiXCR, one entry per CDR3 protein. This sample has approximately 560,000 distinct CDR3 sequences, with 15% to 17% found just once. Sequenced input: blood. These receptor sequences come from a woman in her 30s with Graves' hyperthyroidism. CDR3s include the opening cysteine and the closing phenylalanine or tryptophan. The D gene is left open where the match is weak. Clone size is not always given. Where it is, it says once, few, many or a class for expanded clones.

V gene	J gene	clone size	CDR3 length	D gene	CDR3 protein	CDR3 DNA
TRBV6-2/TRBV6-3	TRBJ2-3	-	15	-	CASSIGPTEGDTQYF	TGTGCCAGCAGCATAGGCCCAACAGAGGGAGATACGCAGTATTTT
TRBV12-3/TRBV12-4	TRBJ2-4	-	14	TRBD2	CASSLGGGSNIQYF	TGTGCCAGCAGTTTGGGGGGGGGAAGCAACATTCAGTACTTC
TRBV6-2/TRBV6-3	TRBJ2-3	-	15	-	CASSYFAEGTDTQYF	TGTGCCAGCAGTTACTTTGCGGAGGGCACAGATACGCAGTATTTT
TRBV7-2	TRBJ2-4	many	14	-	CASRPMQGNNIQYF	TGTGCCAGCAGACCAATGCAGGGGAACAACATTCAGTACTTC
TRBV4-1	TRBJ1-4	many	16	TRBD1	CASSQEAQGTNEKLFF	TGCGCCAGCAGCCAAGAGGCACAGGGGACTAATGAAAAACTGTTTTTT
TRBV29-1	TRBJ1-1	many	12	-	CSVDSGTTEAFF	TGCAGCGTTGATTCTGGGACCACTGAAGCTTTCTTT
TRBV4-2	TRBJ2-7	-	14	-	CASSQDWSGYEQYF	TGTGCCAGCAGCCAAGATTGGTCGGGTTACGAGCAGTACTTC
TRBV6-1	TRBJ2-7	-	14	TRBD1	CASSGWDSSYEQYF	TGTGCCAGCAGTGGGTGGGACAGTTCCTACGAGCAGTACTTC
TRBV28	TRBJ2-5	many	15	-	CASSFGPEGTKTQYF	TGTGCCAGCAGTTTTGGCCCTGAGGGGACAAAGACCCAGTACTTC
TRBV7-2	TRBJ2-1	many	16	-	CASSPAASEFYNEQFF	TGTGCCAGCAGCCCCGCGGCTAGCGAGTTCTACAATGAGCAGTTCTTC
TRBV25-1	TRBJ1-1	few	14	-	CASSGLPYATEAFF	TGTGCCAGCAGTGGGTTACCGTACGCGACTGAAGCTTTCTTT
TRBV20-1	TRBJ2-3	many	11	-	CSAAYADTQYF	TGCAGTGCCGCCTACGCAGATACGCAGTATTTT